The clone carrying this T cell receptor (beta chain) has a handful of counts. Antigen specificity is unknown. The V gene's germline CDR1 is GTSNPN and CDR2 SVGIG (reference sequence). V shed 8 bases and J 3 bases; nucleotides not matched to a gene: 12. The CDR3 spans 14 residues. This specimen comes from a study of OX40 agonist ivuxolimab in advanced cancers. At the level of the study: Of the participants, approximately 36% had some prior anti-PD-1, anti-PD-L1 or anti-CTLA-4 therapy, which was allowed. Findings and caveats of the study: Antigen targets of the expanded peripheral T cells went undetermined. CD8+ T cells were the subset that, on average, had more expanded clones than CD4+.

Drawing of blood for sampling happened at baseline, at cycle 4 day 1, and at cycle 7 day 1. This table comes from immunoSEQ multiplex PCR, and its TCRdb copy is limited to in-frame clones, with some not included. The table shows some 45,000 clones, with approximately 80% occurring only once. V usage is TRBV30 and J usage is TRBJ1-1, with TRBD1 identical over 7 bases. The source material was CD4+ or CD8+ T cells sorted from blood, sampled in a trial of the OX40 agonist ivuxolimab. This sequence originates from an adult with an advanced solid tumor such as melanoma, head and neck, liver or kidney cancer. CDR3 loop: CAGPGPQGDTEAFF. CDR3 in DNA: TGTGCCGGGCCAGGACCCCAGGGGGACACTGAAGCTTTCTTT.